The clone carrying this T cell receptor (beta chain) was observed once. The sample is drawn from a study of blood T cell repertoires in COVID-19. Looking at the study overall: The cDNA or gDNA used as material had been derived from T cells, B-cell-depleted T cells, or PBMCs.

Measured with immunoSEQ multiplex PCR; TCRdb has only the in-frame clones, and not every one. The table records some 260,000 clones, approximately 80% of them present only once. The sample was peripheral blood. The receptor was derived from a man older than 75 with acute or convalescent COVID-19.

The CDR3 DNA is TGTGCCAGCAGCTCCCTACGCGGGAGGAGTTACAATGAGCAGTTCTTC. This codes for CASSSLRGRSYNEQFF. The chain uses TRBV11-2 and TRBJ2-1; 8 bases align to TRBD2. There are 16 residues in the CDR3. V was pared by 4 bases and J by 4 bases, with 9 bases of the junction left unmatched. Germline CDR1 reads SGHAT; CDR2 reads FQNNGV.